The next 22 T cell receptor beta chains were all read from a single sample in a study of blood T cell repertoires in COVID-19. Profiled with immunoSEQ multiplex PCR; TCRdb holds only in-frame clones, not every one. Among under 300,000 clones listed, around four fifths were seen once. Sequencing input: peripheral blood. Source of these receptors: an older woman with active or convalescent COVID-19.

This sequence joins TRBV6-6 and TRBJ1-2; D gene ambiguous. V was clipped by 4 bases and J by 0 bases, with 9 bases between them. CDR3 length: 14 amino acids. Looked up from germline, CDR1 is MNHNY and CDR2 is SVGAGI (reference sequence). This CDR3 is CASSSAGTNYGYTF. CDR3 in DNA: TGTGCCAGCAGTTCCGCAGGCACTAACTATGGCTACACCTTC.

This clone was picked up a small number of times. The chain uses TRBV5-1 and TRBJ2-1, with 7 bases matching TRBD2. Germline CDR1 reads SGHRS; CDR2 reads YFSETQ. V dropped 6 bases and J dropped 9; count of bases not matched to a gene: 12. There are 14 residues in the CDR3. CDR3: CASTRAGDVSEQFF. For the CDR3, the DNA is TGCGCCAGCACCAGGGCGGGAGATGTCAGTGAGCAGTTCTTC.

V usage is TRBV6-5 and J usage is TRBJ2-7; perhaps TRBD1 as D (6 bases). CDR3 size: 15 residues. Germline V gives CDR1 MNHEY, CDR2 SVGAGI. Trimming stripped 8 bases from V and 1 base from J, with 18 bases between. CDR3 DNA: TGTGCCAGCCGATTGGCAGGGGACCTTTCCTACGAGCAGTACTTC. As protein: CASRLAGDLSYEQYF.

The rearrangement joins TRBV30 to TRBJ1-3; 9 nucleotides line up with TRBD1. V lost 2 bases, J lost 7 bases, and 9 bases stayed unmatched. The CDR3 runs 15 residues. Looked up from germline, CDR1 is GTSNPN and CDR2 is SVGIG (reference sequence). The CDR3, as DNA: TGTGCCTGGAGTACCCGGGACAGGGATGGCAACACCATATATTTT. Its translation is CAWSTRDRDGNTIYF.

The chain uses TRBV20-1 and TRBJ2-1; TRBD2 might be the D (6 bases). Germline assignment: CDR1 DFQATT and CDR2 SNEGSKA (reference sequence). The CDR3 loop spans 16 amino acids. V was cut by 3 bases and J by 5 bases, with 20 bases left in between. CDR3: CSASLPTGTPNNEQFF. DNA for the CDR3: TGCAGTGCTAGTCTCCCCACGGGGACTCCTAACAATGAGCAGTTCTTC.

The V gene is TRBV29-1, the J gene TRBJ1-2; weak D call: TRBD1 (6 bases). Per the germline V gene, CDR1 is SQVTM and CDR2 is ANQGSEA. V gave up 6 bases and J gave up 2 bases, with 10 bases separating them. The CDR3 spans 12 residues. CDR3: CSVADRNYGYTF. In DNA form, the CDR3 reads TGCAGCGTCGCTGACAGGAACTATGGCTACACCTTC.

This rearrangement joins TRBV7-9 to TRBJ2-1; 8 bases are a match to TRBD2. Germline V gene data show CDR1 as SEHNR and CDR2 as FQNEAQ (reference sequence). V shed 4 bases, J shed 4 bases, and the junction held 9 bases outside the gene matches. The CDR3 has 16 residues. CDR3 bases: TGTGCCAGCAGCTGGGGGGGTAGCGGGACGTACAATGAGCAGTTCTTC. Its translation: CASSWGGSGTYNEQFF.

This rearrangement joins TRBV7-8 to TRBJ1-5, with unresolved D. The CDR3 contains 14 residues. From germline, CDR1 is SGHVS and CDR2 FQNEAQ. With 1 base removed from V and 3 bases from J, the gap between germline ends came to 7 bases. In DNA, the CDR3 is TGTGCCAGCAGCTTAGGACACTCCAATCAGCCCCAGCATTTT. Amino acids: CASSLGHSNQPQHF.

V usage is TRBV10-3 and J usage is TRBJ1-6; TRBD1 is a possible D gene (6 bases). The CDR3 loop spans 20 amino acids. V gave up 3 bases and J gave up 7 bases, with 28 bases separating them. The V gene's germline CDR1 is ENHRY and CDR2 SYGVKD. The CDR3 sequence is CAISDFRGGAARNRNSPLHF. The DNA for the CDR3 is TGTGCCATCAGTGATTTTCGGGGGGGCGCGGCGAGGAATCGAAATTCACCCCTCCACTTT.

The V gene is TRBV9, the J gene TRBJ2-6; 11 bases agree with TRBD1. Germline CDR1 is SGDLS and CDR2 is YYNGEE. Unmatched junction bases numbered 14, after V lost 3 bases and J lost 3 bases. CDR3 length: 20 amino acids. In nucleotides, the CDR3 is TGTGCCAGCAGCGCCCCACCCGGACAGGGGGCTAAAGTTGGGGCCAACGTCCTGACTTTC. Encoded protein: CASSAPPGQGAKVGANVLTF.

J is TRBJ2-5 and V is TRBV5-1; the D gene is possibly TRBD2 (5 bases). Per the germline V gene, CDR1 is SGHRS and CDR2 is YFSETQ. Trimming cost V 0 bases and J 1 base, with 7 bases left between them. This CDR3 is 14 amino acids long. CDR3 sequence: CASSLDGLQETQYF. CDR3 coding DNA: TGCGCCAGCAGCTTGGATGGACTCCAAGAGACCCAGTACTTC.

The sample holds a few counts of this clone. The CDR3 bases are TGTGCCAGCAGGGTCAACAGGCCTACTAGCGAAAAACTGTTTTTT. The encoded protein is CASRVNRPTSEKLFF. This rearrangement joins TRBV2 to TRBJ1-4, with D possibly being TRBD1 (5 bases). The CDR3 runs 15 residues. CDR1 SNHLY and CDR2 FYNNEI come from the germline V gene. Trimming cost V 6 bases and J 8 bases, with 19 bases left between them.

This CDR3 reads CASSLKPPGTILFGGELFF. As DNA, the CDR3 is TGTGCCAGCAGCTTGAAACCCCCCGGGACTATCCTCTTCGGCGGGGAGCTGTTTTTT. The chain is built from TRBV7-9 and TRBJ2-2; TRBD2 matches at 7 bases. Germline V gene lookup returns CDR1 SEHNR and CDR2 FQNEAQ (reference sequence). V trimming: 3 bases; J trimming: 7 bases; junction bases outside the gene matches: 20. The CDR3 has 19 residues. Full variable domain (rest looked up from reference TRBV7-9 and TRBJ2-2): DTGVSQNPRHKITKRGQNVTFRCDPISEHNRLYWYRQTLGQGPEFLTYFQNEAQLEKSRLLSDRFSAERPKGSFSTLEIQRTEQGDSAMYLCASSLKPPGTILFGGELFFGEGSRLTVL.

V usage is TRBV10-3 and J usage is TRBJ2-7; TRBD2 agrees at 7 bases. Trimming cost V 2 bases and J 6 bases; bases outside gene matches: 10. This CDR3 spans 15 amino acids. Germline V gene data show CDR1 as ENHRY and CDR2 as SYGVKD. In DNA, the CDR3 is TGTGCCATCAGTGAGAGTGGCGCGGGAGAGGGCGAGCAGTACTTC. Its translation: CAISESGAGEGEQYF.

V gene TRBV13 combines with J gene TRBJ2-5; 7 nucleotides align to TRBD1. Trimming removed 3 bases from V and 5 bases from J; junction bases left unmatched: 3. This CDR3 is 13 amino acids long. Germline CDR1 PRHDT, CDR2 FYEKMQ (reference sequence). The DNA of the CDR3 is TGTGCCAGCAGCTTCGACAGGGCGGAGACCCAGTACTTC. The encoded protein is CASSFDRAETQYF.

As to this clone: At one boundary the junction diverges from the germline segment, which might be a read error. This chain connects TRBV7-7 to TRBJ2-5, with 10 bases fitting TRBD2. From germline, CDR1 is SSHAT and CDR2 FNYEAQ (reference sequence). The CDR3 covers 18 residues. CDR3 nucleotide sequence: TGTGCTAGCAGCCCTTTCACCCTTGTTCTAGCGGGGGAAGAGACCCAGTACTTC. This gives the protein CASSPFTLVLAGEETQYF.

The rearrangement uses TRBV11-2 and TRBJ2-5; 8 positions match TRBD2. The CDR3 covers 15 residues. The germline V gene encodes CDR1 SGHAT and CDR2 FQNNGV. The V segment lost 5 bases and the J segment 2 bases; nucleotides outside the gene matches: 7. The CDR3 is CASSPPGGGQETQYF. The CDR3 DNA reads TGTGCCAGCAGCCCCCCGGGAGGGGGTCAAGAGACCCAGTACTTC.

The chain employs TRBV5-1 and TRBJ2-1; 10 bases agree with TRBD2. This CDR3 is built from 15 residues. V shed 0 bases and J 6 bases; nucleotides not matched to a gene: 3. Germline V lookup: CDR1 SGHRS, CDR2 YFSETQ. Here the CDR3 reads CASSLVLAGVNEQFF. In DNA, the CDR3 is TGCGCCAGCAGCTTGGTTCTAGCGGGAGTCAATGAGCAGTTCTTC.

The V call is TRBV5-4, the J call TRBJ1-2, with D maybe TRBD1 (6 bases). Germline V CDR1 and CDR2: SGHNT, YYREEE (reference sequence). V lost 5 bases to trimming and J lost 4 bases, with 15 bases between them. The CDR3 covers 14 residues. CDR3 coding DNA: TGTGCCAGCAGATCTGACAGGATGGGCTATGGCTACACCTTC. It is translated as CASRSDRMGYGYTF.

The chain has TRBV27 and TRBJ2-5; 10 positions match TRBD1. The junction had 10 bases not matched to a gene; V was cut back by 5 bases and J by 4 bases. Germline V lookup: CDR1 MNHEY, CDR2 SMNVEV (reference sequence). This CDR3 has 16 amino acids. The CDR3 region has the DNA TGTGCCAGCAGTAACCGGGACAGGGGCCGTATAGAGACCCAGTACTTC. Amino acids: CASSNRDRGRIETQYF.

The genes are TRBV7-6 and TRBJ2-7, with 7 positions matching TRBD1. CDR1 is SGHVS and CDR2 is FNYEAQ in the germline V gene. The CDR3 has 16 amino acids. The ends lost 5 bases at V and 2 bases at J; junction bases unmatched: 12. CDR3 amino acids: CASSPAGGTATYEQYF. In nucleotides, the CDR3 is TGTGCCAGCAGCCCCGCCGGTGGGACAGCAACCTACGAGCAGTACTTC.

The sample holds one count of this clone. The chain is built from TRBV19 and TRBJ2-3; D might be TRBD2 (6 bases). The CDR3 totals 15 residues. CDR1 is LNHDA, CDR2 SQIVND, per germline (reference sequence). Trimming removed 6 bases from V and 5 bases from J, with 18 bases in between. The CDR3 reads CASSPPRGIGDTQYF. In nucleotides, the CDR3 is TGTGCCAGTAGCCCCCCCCGGGGGATCGGAGATACGCAGTATTTT.